These 2 T cell receptor beta chains were sequenced from one sample in a study of T cells in Graves' hyperthyroidism and ophthalmopathy. The CDR3 regions of TCR beta were amplified from RNA transcripts. When the TCR CDR3 underwent first-round RT-PCR, the HTBI primer set was used. TCRdb reanalysed the multiplex PCR reads using MiXCR and keeps one entry per CDR3 protein. The data show 350,000 to 450,000 distinct CDR3 sequences, with over 12% seen just once and under 30% held by the top ten. The sample taken for sequencing was blood. These receptors were taken from a man between 45 and 60 years old with Graves' ophthalmopathy.

This clonotype appeared many times. The V and J genes are TRBV30 and TRBJ2-7; no clear D. There are 12 residues in the CDR3. Germline assignment: CDR1 GTSNPN and CDR2 SVGIG (reference sequence). The ends were cut back, 4 bases at V and 0 bases at J, with 7 bases in the middle. CDR3 residues: CAWTGPSYEQYF. CDR3 nucleotides: TGTGCCTGGACAGGACCCTCCTACGAGCAGTACTTC.

This clonotype was observed a handful of times. This chain uses TRBV9 with TRBJ2-1; 7 nucleotides align to TRBD2. The CDR3 runs to 15 residues. V trimming: 0 bases; J trimming: 5 bases; junction bases outside the gene matches: 5. CDR1 and CDR2 from the germline V gene are SGDLS and YYNGEE. CDR3 coding DNA: TGTGCCAGCAGCGTAGGACTAGCCGGAAACAATGAGCAGTTCTTC. This sequence encodes CASSVGLAGNNEQFF.